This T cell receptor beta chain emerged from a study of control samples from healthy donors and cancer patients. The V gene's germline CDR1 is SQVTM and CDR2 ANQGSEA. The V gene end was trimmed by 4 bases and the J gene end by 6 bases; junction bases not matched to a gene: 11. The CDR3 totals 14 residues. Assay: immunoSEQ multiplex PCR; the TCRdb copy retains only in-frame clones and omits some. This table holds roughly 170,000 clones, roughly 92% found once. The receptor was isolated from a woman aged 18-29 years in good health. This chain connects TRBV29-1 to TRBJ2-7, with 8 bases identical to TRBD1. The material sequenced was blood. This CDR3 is CSVGWDRRRIEQYF. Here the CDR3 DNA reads TGCAGCGTTGGGTGGGACAGGAGAAGGATCGAGCAGTACTTC.